The 4 T cell receptor beta chains reported below all come from one sample, sequenced in a study of T cell repertoires in cytomegalovirus infection. TCRdb analysed the reads with MiXCR anew, one entry per CDR3 protein. The sample has more than 350,000 distinct CDR3 sequences, roughly 30% seen once; the top ten hold about an eighth. The material sequenced was PBMCs. Receptors were obtained from a human donor in good health (CMV status not recorded). Some clones in this sample may be carry-over from other donors' samples.

The chain uses TRBV20-1 and TRBJ2-1; TRBD2 agrees at 7 bases. Germline CDR1 reads DFQATT; CDR2 reads SNEGSKA (reference sequence). V lost 3 bases, J lost 8 bases, and 16 bases stayed unmatched. The CDR3 totals 16 residues. Written as DNA, the CDR3 is TGCAGTGCTAGTCTCGTTTCTGGCGGGGGAGGTGATGAGCAGTTCTTC. Protein product: CSASLVSGGGGDEQFF.

The J gene is TRBJ2-7, the V gene TRBV13; 9 nucleotides match TRBD1. Looked up from germline, CDR1 is PRHDT and CDR2 is FYEKMQ (reference sequence). V shed 4 bases, J shed 7 bases, and the junction held 5 bases outside the gene matches. The CDR3 contains 13 residues. The CDR3, as DNA: TGTGCCAGCAGCTGGGGACAGGGTCGGGAGCAGTACTTC. Amino acid sequence: CASSWGQGREQYF. The complete variable domain, with remaining parts taken from reference TRBV13 and TRBJ2-7, reads AAGVIQSPRHLIKEKRETATLKCYPIPRHDTVYWYQQGPGQDPQFLISFYEKMQSDKGSIPDRFSAQQFSDYHSELNMSSLELGDSALYFCASSWGQGREQYFGPGTRLTVT.

About this clonotype itself: At one of its ends the junction is not consistent with the germline gene, which may arise from a read error. CDR3 bases: TGCGCCAGCAGCCAAGTGTTCGCCGAAAACCTGTTTTTT. Translating gives CASSQVFAENLFF. The chain carries TRBV4-1 and TRBJ1-4; no clear D. The CDR3 contains 13 residues. Germline-derived CDR1 and CDR2 are MGHRA and YSYEKL.

The chain is built from TRBV20-1 and TRBJ1-5; D unresolved. Between the trimmed V and J ends, which lost 6 bases and 2 bases, there was a span of 11 bases. The CDR3 is 13 amino acids. In germline, CDR1 is DFQATT, CDR2 SNEGSKA (reference sequence). CDR3 sequence reads: CSALGLGNQPQHF. DNA of the CDR3: TGCAGTGCCCTTGGACTGGGCAATCAGCCCCAGCATTTT.